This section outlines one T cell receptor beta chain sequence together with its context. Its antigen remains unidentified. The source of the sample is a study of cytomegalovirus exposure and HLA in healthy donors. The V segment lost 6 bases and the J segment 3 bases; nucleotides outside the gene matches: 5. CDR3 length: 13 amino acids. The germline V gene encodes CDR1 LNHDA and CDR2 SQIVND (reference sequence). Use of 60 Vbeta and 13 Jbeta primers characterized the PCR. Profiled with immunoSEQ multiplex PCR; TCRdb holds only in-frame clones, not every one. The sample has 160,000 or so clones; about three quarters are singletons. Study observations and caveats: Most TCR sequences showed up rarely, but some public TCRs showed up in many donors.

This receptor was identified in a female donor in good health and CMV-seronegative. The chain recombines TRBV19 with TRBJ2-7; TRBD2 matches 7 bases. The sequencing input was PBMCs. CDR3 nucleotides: TGTGCCAGTAGCGAGACTAGCCGCTACGAGCAGTACTTC. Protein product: CASSETSRYEQYF.